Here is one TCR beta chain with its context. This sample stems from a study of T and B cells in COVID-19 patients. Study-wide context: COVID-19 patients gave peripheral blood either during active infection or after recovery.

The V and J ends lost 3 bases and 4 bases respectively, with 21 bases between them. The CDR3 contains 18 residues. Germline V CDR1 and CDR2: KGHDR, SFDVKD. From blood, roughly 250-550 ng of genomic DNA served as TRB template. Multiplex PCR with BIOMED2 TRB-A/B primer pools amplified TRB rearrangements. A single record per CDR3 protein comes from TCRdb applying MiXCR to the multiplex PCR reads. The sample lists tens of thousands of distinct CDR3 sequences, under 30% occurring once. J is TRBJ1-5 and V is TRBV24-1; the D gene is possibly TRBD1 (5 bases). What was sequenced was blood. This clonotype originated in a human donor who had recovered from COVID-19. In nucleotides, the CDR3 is TGTGCCACCAGTGATCCCCCCCAGACAGCGTCCTCTAATCAGCCCCAGCATTTT. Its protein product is CATSDPPQTASSNQPQHF.